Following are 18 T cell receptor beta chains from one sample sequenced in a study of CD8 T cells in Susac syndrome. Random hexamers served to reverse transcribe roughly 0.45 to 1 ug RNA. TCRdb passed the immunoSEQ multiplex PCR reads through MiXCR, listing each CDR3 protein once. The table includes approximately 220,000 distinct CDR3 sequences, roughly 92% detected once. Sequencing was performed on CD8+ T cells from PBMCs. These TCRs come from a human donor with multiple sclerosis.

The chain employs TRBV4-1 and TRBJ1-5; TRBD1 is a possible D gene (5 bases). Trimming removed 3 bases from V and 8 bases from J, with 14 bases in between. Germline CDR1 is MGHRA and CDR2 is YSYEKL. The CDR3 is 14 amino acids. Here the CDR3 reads CASSQVGGYEPQHF. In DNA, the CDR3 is TGCGCCAGCAGCCAGGTCGGGGGGTACGAGCCCCAGCATTTT.

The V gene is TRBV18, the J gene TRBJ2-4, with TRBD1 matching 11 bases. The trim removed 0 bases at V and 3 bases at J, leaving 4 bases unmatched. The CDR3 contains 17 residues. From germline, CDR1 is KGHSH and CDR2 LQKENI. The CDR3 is CASSPPPGTGGKNIQYF. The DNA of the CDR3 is TGTGCCAGCTCACCACCCCCCGGGACAGGGGGCAAAAACATTCAGTACTTC.

Here the CDR3 DNA reads TGCGCCAGCAGCTTGGGGGACAGGGACACTGAAGCTTTCTTT. As protein: CASSLGDRDTEAFF. The chain is built from TRBV5-1 and TRBJ1-1, with 9 bases lining up with TRBD1. The germline V gene has CDR1 SGHRS and CDR2 YFSETQ. V was clipped by 0 bases and J by 3 bases; unmatched bases: 0. The CDR3 covers 14 residues.

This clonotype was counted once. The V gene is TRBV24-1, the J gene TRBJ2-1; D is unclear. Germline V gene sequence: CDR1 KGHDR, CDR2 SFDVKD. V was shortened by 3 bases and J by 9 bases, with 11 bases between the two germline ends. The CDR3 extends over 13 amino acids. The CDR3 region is CATSDLRTSEQFF. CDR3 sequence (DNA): TGTGCCACCAGTGATCTGAGGACGTCTGAGCAGTTCTTC.

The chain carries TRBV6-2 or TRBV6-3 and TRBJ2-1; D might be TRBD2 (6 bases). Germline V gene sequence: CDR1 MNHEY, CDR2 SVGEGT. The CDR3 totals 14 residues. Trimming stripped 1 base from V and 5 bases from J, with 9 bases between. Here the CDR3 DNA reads TGTGCCAGCAGTTACTTTAGCGGCGACAATGAGCAGTTCTTC. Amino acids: CASSYFSGDNEQFF.

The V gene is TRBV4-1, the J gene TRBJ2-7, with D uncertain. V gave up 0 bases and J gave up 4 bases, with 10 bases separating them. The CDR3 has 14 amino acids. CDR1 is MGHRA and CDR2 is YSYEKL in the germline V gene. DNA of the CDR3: TGCGCCAGCAGCCAAGATGGGTCTGAGTACGAGCAGTACTTC. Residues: CASSQDGSEYEQYF.

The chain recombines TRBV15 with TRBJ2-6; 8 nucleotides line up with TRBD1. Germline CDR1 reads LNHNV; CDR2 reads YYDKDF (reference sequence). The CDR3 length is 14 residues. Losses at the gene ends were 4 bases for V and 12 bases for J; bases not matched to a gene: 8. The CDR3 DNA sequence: TGTGCCACCAGCACGGGACAGGTTGAACCCGTCCTGACTTTC. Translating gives CATSTGQVEPVLTF.

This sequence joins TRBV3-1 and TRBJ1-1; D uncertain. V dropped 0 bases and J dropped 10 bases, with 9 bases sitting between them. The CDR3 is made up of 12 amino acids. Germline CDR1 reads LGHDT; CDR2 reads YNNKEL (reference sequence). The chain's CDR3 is CASSQDLAAAFF. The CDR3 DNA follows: TGTGCCAGCAGCCAAGATTTGGCGGCAGCTTTCTTT.

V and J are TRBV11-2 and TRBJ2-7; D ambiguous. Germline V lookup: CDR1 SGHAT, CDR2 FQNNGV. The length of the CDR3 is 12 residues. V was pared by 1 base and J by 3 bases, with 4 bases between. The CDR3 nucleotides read TGTGCCAGCAGCTTAGGCTACTACGAGCAGTACTTC. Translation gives CASSLGYYEQYF.

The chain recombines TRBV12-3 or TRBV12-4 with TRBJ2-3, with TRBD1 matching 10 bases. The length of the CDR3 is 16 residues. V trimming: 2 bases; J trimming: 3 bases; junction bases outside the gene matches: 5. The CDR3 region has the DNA TGTGCCAGCAGTTTATCCGGGACAGGGGTTACAGATACGCAGTATTTT. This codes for CASSLSGTGVTDTQYF.

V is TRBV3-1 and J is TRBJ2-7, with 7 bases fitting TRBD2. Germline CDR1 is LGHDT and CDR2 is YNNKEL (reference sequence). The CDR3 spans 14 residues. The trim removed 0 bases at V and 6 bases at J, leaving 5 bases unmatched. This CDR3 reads CASSQEEWGGEQYF. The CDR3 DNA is TGTGCCAGCAGCCAAGAGGAATGGGGGGGCGAGCAGTACTTC.

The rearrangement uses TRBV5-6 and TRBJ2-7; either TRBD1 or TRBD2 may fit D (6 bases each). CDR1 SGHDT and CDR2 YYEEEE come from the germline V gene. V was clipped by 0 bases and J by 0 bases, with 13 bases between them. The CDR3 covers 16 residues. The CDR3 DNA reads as TGTGCCAGCAGCTTGGGGTGGGGGGACAACTCCTACGAGCAGTACTTC. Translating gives CASSLGWGDNSYEQYF. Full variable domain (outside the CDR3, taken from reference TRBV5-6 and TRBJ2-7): DAGVTQSPTHLIKTRGQQVTLRCSPKSGHDTVSWYQQALGQGPQFIFQYYEEEERQRGNFPDRFSGHQFPNYSSELNVNALLLGDSALYLCASSLGWGDNSYEQYFGPGTRLTVT.

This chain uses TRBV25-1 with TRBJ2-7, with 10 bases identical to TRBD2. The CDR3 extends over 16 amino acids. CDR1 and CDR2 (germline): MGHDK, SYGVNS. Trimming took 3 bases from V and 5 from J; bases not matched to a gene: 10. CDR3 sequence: CASSDILAGIVDEQYF. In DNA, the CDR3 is TGTGCCAGCAGTGACATACTAGCGGGGATTGTCGACGAGCAGTACTTC.

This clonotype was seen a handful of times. CDR3 amino acids: CASSLARTYEQYF. CDR3 nucleotides: TGTGCCAGCAGCTTAGCGCGAACCTACGAGCAGTACTTC. The V and J genes are TRBV7-8 and TRBJ2-7; D unresolved. CDR3 length: 13 amino acids. Germline loops: CDR1 SGHVS, CDR2 FQNEAQ. V was clipped by 0 bases and J by 2 bases, with 5 bases between them.

CDR3 sequence reads: CSARVGLGGGTQYF. CDR3 DNA: TGCAGTGCTAGAGTGGGGCTCGGGGGAGGGACCCAGTACTTC. J is TRBJ2-5 and V is TRBV20-1; maybe TRBD2 (6 bases). CDR3 length: 14 amino acids. V was trimmed by 1 base and J by 7 bases, leaving 16 bases between them. Germline V gene sequence: CDR1 DFQATT, CDR2 SNEGSKA (reference sequence).

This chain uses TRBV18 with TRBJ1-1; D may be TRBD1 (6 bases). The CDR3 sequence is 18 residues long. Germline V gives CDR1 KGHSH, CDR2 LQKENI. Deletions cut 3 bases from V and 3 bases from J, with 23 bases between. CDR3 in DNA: TGTGCCAGCTCACCCCGGGACGGGGCTCAGGGGAGGTACACTGAAGCTTTCTTT. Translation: CASSPRDGAQGRYTEAFF.

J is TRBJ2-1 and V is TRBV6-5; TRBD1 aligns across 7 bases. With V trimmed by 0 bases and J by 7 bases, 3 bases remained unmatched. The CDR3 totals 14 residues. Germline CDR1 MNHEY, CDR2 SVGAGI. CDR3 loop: CASSYSGTVNEQFF. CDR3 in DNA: TGTGCCAGCAGTTACTCAGGGACAGTAAATGAGCAGTTCTTC.

CDR3 nucleotide sequence: TGTGCCACCAGCCAGGGCCACGAGCAGTACTTC. Its translation is CATSQGHEQYF. This sequence joins TRBV15 and TRBJ2-7, with a weak D call TRBD1 (5 bases). Trimming shortened V by 5 bases and J by 5 bases, and 7 bases separated the two germline ends. The V gene's germline CDR1 is LNHNV and CDR2 YYDKDF (reference sequence). The CDR3 loop spans 11 amino acids.